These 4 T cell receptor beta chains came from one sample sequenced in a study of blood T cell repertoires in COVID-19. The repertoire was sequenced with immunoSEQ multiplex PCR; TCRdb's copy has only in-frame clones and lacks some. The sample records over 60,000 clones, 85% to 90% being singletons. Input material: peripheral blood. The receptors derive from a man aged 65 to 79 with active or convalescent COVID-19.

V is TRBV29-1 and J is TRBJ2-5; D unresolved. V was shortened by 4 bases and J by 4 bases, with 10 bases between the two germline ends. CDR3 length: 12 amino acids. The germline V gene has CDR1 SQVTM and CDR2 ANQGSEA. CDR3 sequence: CSVVTSGETQYF. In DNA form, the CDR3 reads TGCAGCGTTGTTACTTCAGGAGAGACCCAGTACTTC.

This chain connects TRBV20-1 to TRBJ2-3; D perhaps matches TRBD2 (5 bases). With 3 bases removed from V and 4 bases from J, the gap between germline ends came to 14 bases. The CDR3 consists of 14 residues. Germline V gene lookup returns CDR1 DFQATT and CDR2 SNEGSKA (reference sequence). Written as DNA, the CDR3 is TGCAGTGCTAGTCCGGGAAACACAGCAGATACGCAGTATTTT. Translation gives CSASPGNTADTQYF.

DNA for the CDR3: TGTGCCAGCGGGACAGGGCTCTCCGAGCAGTACTTC. It translates to CASGTGLSEQYF. The chain couples TRBV28 to TRBJ2-7; 9 positions match TRBD1. CDR3 size: 12 residues. The V and J ends lost 8 bases and 6 bases, in that order; junction bases with no gene match: 5. Germline CDR1 is MDHEN and CDR2 is SYDVKM.

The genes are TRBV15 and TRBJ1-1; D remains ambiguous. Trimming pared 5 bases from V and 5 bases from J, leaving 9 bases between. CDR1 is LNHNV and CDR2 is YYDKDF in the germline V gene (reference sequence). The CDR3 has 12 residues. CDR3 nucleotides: TGTGCCACCAGCGGGAGAGGGACTGAAGCTTTCTTT. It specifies CATSGRGTEAFF. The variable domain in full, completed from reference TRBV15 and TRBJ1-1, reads DAMVIQNPRYQVTQFGKPVTLSCSQTLNHNVMYWYQQKSSQAPKLLFHYYDKDFNNEADTPDNFQSRRPNTSFCFLDIRSPGLGDTAMYLCATSGRGTEAFFGQGTRLTVV.